Listed below are T cell receptor beta chains from one sample, sequenced in a study of low-dose radiotherapy and immunotherapy resistance in tumors. TCRdb independently ran MiXCR on the reads; one entry per CDR3 protein. The sample yields fewer than 90,000 distinct CDR3 sequences, over 15% seen once. The sample consisted of PBMCs, taken before treatment. All receptors come from a male donor with prostate cancer. CDR3s include the opening cysteine and the closing phenylalanine or tryptophan. Fields, in order: D gene, J gene, clone size, V gene, CDR3 DNA, CDR3 protein. A D gene is named only where the DNA matches it firmly. Expanded clones get a size class; other rows say once, few or many, or leave the size out.

>-|TRBJ2-5|many|TRBV3-1
TGTGCCAGCAGCCAAGCGGACTCGTTGTGGGAGACCCAGTACTTC
CASSQADSLWETQYF
>-|TRBJ2-7|many|TRBV28
TGTGCCAGCAGCCCTAACAGGGCCGAGCAGTACTTC
CASSPNRAEQYF
>TRBD2|TRBJ2-3|many|TRBV5-5
TGTGCCAGCAGGAAAGCGGGGCACACAGATACGCAGTATTTT
CASRKAGHTDTQYF
>-|TRBJ1-2|many|TRBV19
TGTGCCAGTTCCCGAGGGGGAGACTATGGCTACACCTTC
CASSRGGDYGYTF
>-|TRBJ2-7|many|TRBV5-1
TGCGCCAGCAGCTTGGAGCCCCGGGAGAGTGGCGAGCAGTACTTC
CASSLEPRESGEQYF
>-|TRBJ2-7|many|TRBV7-2
TGTGCCAGCAGCTTAGCGAGACGGTGGGGAGTTGGGGAGGTCCACGAGCAGTACTTC
CASSLARRWGVGEVHEQYF
>TRBD2|TRBJ2-5|many|TRBV10-3
TGTGCCATCAGTGAGTCGAGCGGGGGAACAGCCCAAGAGACCCAGTACTTC
CAISESSGGTAQETQYF
>TRBD1|TRBJ1-1|many|TRBV6-2/TRBV6-3
TGTGCCAGCATCCTAGGACAGGGCGAAGCTTTCTTT
CASILGQGEAFF
>-|TRBJ2-7|many|TRBV6-2/TRBV6-3
TGTGCCAGCAGTTACCCCTACGGAGGCGAGCAGTACTTC
CASSYPYGGEQYF
>TRBD1|TRBJ2-4|many|TRBV6-1
TGTGCCAGCAGTTTGACCGGGACAGGGGTTATAGCCAAAAACATTCAGTACTTC
CASSLTGTGVIAKNIQYF
>-|TRBJ1-5|many|TRBV6-5
TGTGCCAGCAGTTATCGTCCGAACAGTGAACAGCCCCAGCATTTT
CASSYRPNSEQPQHF
>TRBD2|TRBJ2-3|many|TRBV5-1
TGTGCCAGCAGCTTGCCGGGGGGAATCACAGATACGCAGTATTTT
CASSLPGGITDTQYF
>TRBD2|TRBJ2-1|many|TRBV9
TGTGCCAGCAGCGTAGAAGCGGGAGGATACAATGAGCAGTTCTTC
CASSVEAGGYNEQFF
>-|TRBJ2-1|few|TRBV20-1
TGCAGTGCTAAGGGGTACGGTAGGTCCTACAATGAGCAGTTCTTC
CSAKGYGRSYNEQFF
>TRBD2|TRBJ2-7|medium-sized|TRBV6-5
TGTGCCAGCAAGTCCCTAGCGGGAGGGGACTACGAGCAGTACTTC
CASKSLAGGDYEQYF
>-|TRBJ2-2|many|TRBV4-1
TGCGCCAGCAGCCAAGACTGGGGTTACACCGGGGAGCTGTTTTTT
CASSQDWGYTGELFF
>-|TRBJ2-1|many|TRBV6-2/TRBV6-3
TGTGCCAGCGGGCGGCAGGGCTATGACAATGAGCAGTTCTTC
CASGRQGYDNEQFF
>-|TRBJ1-3|-|TRBV30
TGTGCCTGGAGTCCGACGCGGGGCTCTGGAAACACCATATATTTT
CAWSPTRGSGNTIYF
>TRBD1|TRBJ2-2|many|TRBV5-4
TGTGCCAGCAGCCTGGGACAGGGGGCCGGCGGGGAGCTGTTTTTT
CASSLGQGAGGELFF
>-|TRBJ1-6|many|TRBV7-2
TGTGCCAGCAGCTTGGTGCGGTACTATAATTCACCCCTCCACTTT
CASSLVRYYNSPLHF
>-|TRBJ2-4|many|TRBV20-1
TGCAGTGCTGAGGTTGGGGGAAGGCCAGAAAACATTCAGTACTTC
CSAEVGGRPENIQYF
>-|TRBJ2-5|many|TRBV20-1
TGCAGTGCTAGATCAGGACAGAGAAAAGAGACCCAGTACTTC
CSARSGQRKETQYF
>-|TRBJ2-1|-|TRBV7-7
TGTGCTAGCAGCTTAGTTGGGAGAAACAATGAGCAGTTCTTC
CASSLVGRNNEQFF
>-|TRBJ2-1|many|TRBV18
TGTGCCAGCTCACCATTGACGGGACGGCAGGTGAATGAGCAGTTCTTC
CASSPLTGRQVNEQFF
>-|TRBJ2-3|many|TRBV6-2/TRBV6-3
TGTGCCAGCAGGACCGGGACTTCTATAGCAGATACGCAGTATTTT
CASRTGTSIADTQYF
>-|TRBJ2-1|many|TRBV6-2/TRBV6-3
TGTGCCAGCAGTCCAAGCGGGTCCTACCTTAATGAGCAGTTCTTC
CASSPSGSYLNEQFF
>-|TRBJ2-7|many|TRBV5-5
TGTGCCAGCAGCTCTCAAGAAGCCTACGAGCAGTACTTC
CASSSQEAYEQYF
>-|TRBJ1-5|many|TRBV20-1
TGCAGTGCTGCCCTAGGGGGTAGAGGGTATCAGCCCCAGCATTTT
CSAALGGRGYQPQHF
>-|TRBJ2-7|-|TRBV29-1
TGCAGCGTTGTGGACAGTACCTACGAGCAGTACTTC
CSVVDSTYEQYF
>TRBD2|TRBJ2-1|few|TRBV3-1
TGTGCCAGCAGCCAATTCCGGAGCGGGGGCCCAAAGGGGGAGCAGTTCTTC
CASSQFRSGGPKGEQFF
>-|TRBJ2-7|many|TRBV29-1
TGCAGCGTTGTATCGGCTAGGGCCTACGAGCAGTACTTC
CSVVSARAYEQYF
>-|TRBJ2-5|many|TRBV20-1
TGCAGTGCCCCCGGCGAATTTACAGGGACTCGAGAGACCCAGTACTTC
CSAPGEFTGTRETQYF
>-|TRBJ1-4|many|TRBV14
TGTGCCAGCAGCCAACCCGTTGGTTTGGGTGAAAAACTGTTTTTT
CASSQPVGLGEKLFF